The 27 T cell receptor beta chains below were found in one sample sequenced in a study of molecular identifiers for immune sequencing clone quantification. TCRdb analysed the PCR reads with MiXCR anew, one entry per CDR3 protein. The data show under 65,000 distinct CDR3 sequences, roughly 24% seen once. The sequenced sample consisted of naive CD8+ T cells from blood, with Jurkat cell RNA spiked in. Subset given: FACS-sorted CD8+CD4-CCR7+CD45RA+ naive T cells. The origin of the receptors is a human donor in good health. Some libraries in this study had Jurkat cell RNA spiked in.

Worth noting for this clonotype: This may be a read error, as it is one base from a much larger clone. The chain combines TRBV2 with TRBJ2-3, with 11 bases that match TRBD2. The CDR3 has 15 amino acids. Germline CDR1 reads SNHLY; CDR2 reads FYNNEI. In DNA, the CDR3 is TGTGCCGGCAGTGAGGGGACTAGCGGATACGATACGCAGTATTTT. Amino acids: CAGSEGTSGYDTQYF.

There are many counts of this clonotype. The chain carries TRBV6-2 or TRBV6-3 and TRBJ1-5, with TRBD1 as a possible D gene (5 bases). Germline-derived CDR1 and CDR2 are MNHEY and SVGEGT. The CDR3 is 14 amino acids. The V and J ends lost 6 bases and 4 bases respectively, with 13 bases between them. This CDR3 reads CASSGGGANQPQHF. The CDR3 DNA reads as TGTGCCAGCAGCGGAGGAGGGGCTAATCAGCCCCAGCATTTT.

In its sample, this clonotype was seen many times. This sequence joins TRBV6-5 and TRBJ1-2; a weak D match, TRBD1 (6 bases). V gave up 6 bases and J gave up 4 bases, with 18 bases separating them. Germline V CDR1 and CDR2: MNHEY, SVGAGI. This CDR3 has 15 amino acids. CDR3 in DNA: TGTGCCAGCAGCCCTACCTTAACAGGGACCTATGGCTACACCTTC. The encoded protein is CASSPTLTGTYGYTF.

This rearrangement joins TRBV19 to TRBJ2-1, with 7 bases matching TRBD2. The CDR3 is 15 amino acids. The V gene's germline CDR1 is LNHDA and CDR2 SQIVND (reference sequence). The J segment lost 6 bases and the V segment lost 2 bases, leaving 7 bases of the junction unmatched. The DNA of the CDR3 is TGTGCCAGTAGTATAAGTCTAGCGGACCTCAATGAGCAGTTCTTC. Amino acid sequence: CASSISLADLNEQFF.

This clonotype was seen at least ten times. J is TRBJ2-2 and V is TRBV30; no firm D call. This CDR3 has 11 amino acids. Germline loops: CDR1 GTSNPN, CDR2 SVGIG (reference sequence). The ends were cut back, 3 bases at V and 5 bases at J, with 4 bases in the middle. In DNA, the CDR3 is TGTGCCTGGAGAATTACCGGGGAGCTGTTTTTT. Residues: CAWRITGELFF.

The sample holds many counts of this clonotype. The V gene is TRBV13, the J gene TRBJ1-1; 7 bases fit TRBD1. J was trimmed by 3 bases and V by 2 bases; bases with no gene match: 9. Germline V gives CDR1 PRHDT, CDR2 FYEKMQ (reference sequence). The CDR3 runs 16 residues. The CDR3 DNA reads as TGTGCCAGCAGCTTATCACCAGGGGGTCTCGACACTGAAGCTTTCTTT. Translated: CASSLSPGGLDTEAFF. Based on the CDR3 plus reference TRBV13 and TRBJ1-1, the full variable domain is AAGVIQSPRHLIKEKRETATLKCYPIPRHDTVYWYQQGPGQDPQFLISFYEKMQSDKGSIPDRFSAQQFSDYHSELNMSSLELGDSALYFCASSLSPGGLDTEAFFGQGTRLTVV.

This clonotype showed up many times. The chain joins TRBV14 to TRBJ2-6; 8 nucleotides align to TRBD1. The CDR3 extends over 18 amino acids. Germline values: CDR1 SGHDN, CDR2 FVKESK. The junction had 10 bases not matched to a gene; V was cut back by 5 bases and J by 1 base. The DNA of the CDR3 is TGTGCCAGCAGCTTACCGGACAGGGTAGCATCTGGGGCCAACGTCCTGACTTTC. Translated: CASSLPDRVASGANVLTF.

In its sample, this clonotype was seen many times. The chain recombines TRBV19 with TRBJ2-3; D unclear. CDR3 length: 13 residues. Germline CDR1 and CDR2: LNHDA and SQIVND (reference sequence). Trimming cost V 3 bases and J 6 bases, with 10 bases left between them. CDR3 nucleotides: TGTGCCAGTAGTATGGCCCTTATGGATACGCAGTATTTT. This encodes CASSMALMDTQYF.

Points on this clonotype: One base away lies a much larger clone, so this may be a sequencing read error. The gene calls are TRBV7-8 and TRBJ2-5; D gene ambiguous. Germline V gene sequence: CDR1 SGHVS, CDR2 FQNEAQ. The CDR3 loop spans 12 amino acids. The CDR3 DNA is TGTGCCAGCAACTTAGAACTAGAGACCCAGTACTTC. It translates to CASNLELETQYF.

On this clonotype itself: An end of the junction does not agree with germline; a read error may underlie this. The genes are TRBV27 and TRBJ2-3; TRBD2 matches 8 bases. The germline CDR1 and CDR2 sequences are MNHEY and SMNVEV (reference sequence). CDR3 size: 14 residues. As DNA, the CDR3 is TGTGCCTGCAGTTTACTAGCGGGCACAGATACGCAGTATTTT. Translated, it gives CACSLLAGTDTQYF.

This clonotype was recorded at least ten times. The chain recombines TRBV30 with TRBJ2-1, with TRBD1 matching 7 bases. The CDR3 runs to 12 residues. CDR1 and CDR2 (germline): GTSNPN, SVGIG (reference sequence). Trimming took 2 bases from V and 8 from J; bases not matched to a gene: 3. CDR3 residues: CAWSRDSHEQFF. The CDR3 DNA reads TGTGCCTGGAGTCGGGACAGTCATGAGCAGTTCTTC.

The V and J genes are TRBV5-6 and TRBJ2-1, with D unclear. Germline CDR1 reads SGHDT; CDR2 reads YYEEEE. The CDR3 is 13 residues long. V was trimmed by 3 bases and J by 8 bases, leaving 12 bases between them. Here the CDR3 reads CASSSPVFYEQFF. The CDR3 DNA follows: TGTGCCAGCAGCTCACCCGTTTTCTATGAGCAGTTCTTC.

Turning to this clonotype: This may be a read error, as it is one base from a much larger clone. The V call is TRBV29-1, the J call TRBJ2-7; 8 bases are a match to TRBD2. Germline V lookup: CDR1 SQVTM, CDR2 ANQGSEA. With 5 bases clipped from V and 7 bases from J, the junction kept 13 bases outside the gene matches. This CDR3 is built from 14 residues. The CDR3 protein is CSVKGPGGRSEQYF. The CDR3 bases are TGCAGCGTTAAAGGGCCGGGAGGGCGAAGTGAGCAGTACTTC.

This clonotype appeared once. A much larger clone is a single base away; this may be a read error. The CDR3 does not close with the conserved phenylalanine or tryptophan, likely indicating a read error. The chain has TRBV12-3 or TRBV12-4 and TRBJ1-1; 7 nucleotides line up with TRBD1. The CDR3 length is 13 residues. Trimming at V came to 11 bases and at J to 4 bases, leaving 10 bases not matched to a gene. The CDR3 reads CASKVGGVTEAFS. DNA for the CDR3: TGTGCCTCTAAGGTAGGGGGCGTCACTGAAGCTTTCTCT.

The sample holds many counts of this clonotype. This rearrangement joins TRBV28 to TRBJ2-3; maybe TRBD2 (6 bases). The CDR3 has 14 residues. Germline assignment: CDR1 MDHEN and CDR2 SYDVKM. The V and J ends lost 10 bases and 0 bases respectively, with 14 bases between them. The CDR3, as DNA: TGTGCCATCGGGGGAGCAACTAGCACAGATACGCAGTATTTT. Translation: CAIGGATSTDTQYF.

The table lists this clonotype with many counts. This chain connects TRBV20-1 to TRBJ2-7; D gene unclear. CDR3 length: 13 residues. From germline, CDR1 is DFQATT and CDR2 SNEGSKA (reference sequence). V lost 1 base to trimming and J lost 1 base, with 8 bases between them. In DNA, the CDR3 is TGCAGTGCTAGAGGCGGTACATCCTACGAGCAGTACTTC. Translating it yields CSARGGTSYEQYF.

This clonotype was observed at least ten times. The J gene is TRBJ1-1, the V gene TRBV4-3; TRBD1 aligns across 7 bases. This CDR3 has 15 residues. Germline assignment: CDR1 LGHNA and CDR2 YSLEER. The ends lost 5 bases at V and 6 bases at J; junction bases unmatched: 12. Here the CDR3 reads CASSFDREFRAEAFF. The CDR3 bases are TGCGCCAGCAGCTTCGACAGGGAATTTCGGGCTGAAGCTTTCTTT.

This clonotype occurred a few times. V and J are TRBV27 and TRBJ2-1; 10 bases are shared with TRBD2. The CDR3 length is 15 residues. Germline V gene data show CDR1 as MNHEY and CDR2 as SMNVEV (reference sequence). Trimming at V came to 5 bases and at J to 8 bases, leaving 9 bases not matched to a gene. The CDR3: CASSEPGLASHEQFF. The DNA for the CDR3 is TGTGCCAGCAGTGAGCCGGGACTAGCGTCCCATGAGCAGTTCTTC.

This chain uses TRBV18 with TRBJ2-1; the match to TRBD1 covers 10 bases. J gave up 5 bases and V 9 bases, and 10 bases lay outside the gene matches. The CDR3 length is 15 residues. Germline loops: CDR1 KGHSH, CDR2 LQKENI. DNA for the CDR3: TGTGCCAGTTGGTCCGGGACAGGGGATAACAATGAGCAGTTCTTC. This codes for CASWSGTGDNNEQFF.

This clonotype was found many times. This rearrangement joins TRBV11-2 to TRBJ2-5; no clear D gene. In germline, CDR1 is SGHAT, CDR2 FQNNGV. Between the trimmed V and J ends, which lost 1 base and 5 bases, there was a span of 11 bases. The CDR3 has 14 residues. For the CDR3, the DNA is TGTGCCAGCAGCTTAGTCAGCGAGTTGGAGACCCAGTACTTC. It yields the protein CASSLVSELETQYF.

This clonotype showed up many times. The chain uses TRBV5-5 and TRBJ1-4; D remains unclear. The V gene lost 10 bases and the J gene lost 0 bases, with 13 bases spanning the gap. Germline-derived CDR1 and CDR2 are SGHKS and YYEKEE (reference sequence). The CDR3 runs 14 residues. CDR3 sequence reads: CASGVGATNEKLFF. Here the CDR3 DNA reads TGTGCCTCTGGGGTGGGCGCAACTAATGAAAAACTGTTTTTT. The full variable domain, with the rest looked up from reference TRBV5-5 and TRBJ1-4, is DAGVTQSPTHLIKTRGQQVTLRCSPISGHKSVSWYQQVLGQGPQFIFQYYEKEERGRGNFPDRFSARQFPNYSSELNVNALLLGDSALYLCASGVGATNEKLFFGSGTQLSVL.

The chain combines TRBV5-4 with TRBJ2-5, with 10 bases fitting TRBD2. J lost 5 bases, V lost 2 bases, and 9 bases had no gene match. CDR1 is SGHNT and CDR2 is YYREEE in the germline V gene (reference sequence). The length of the CDR3 is 16 residues. In DNA form, the CDR3 reads TGTGCCAGCAGCTTAGAGAAGCGGGAGGGGTGGGAGACCCAGTACTTC. Translated: CASSLEKREGWETQYF.

Points on this clonotype: A read error is possible here, since a much larger clone lies one base away. This sequence joins TRBV5-4 and TRBJ1-5; D unresolved. Germline V lookup: CDR1 SGHNT, CDR2 YYREEE (reference sequence). The CDR3 is made up of 12 amino acids. The CDR3 DNA sequence: TGTGTCAGCAGCTTGGGAGACGGCCCCCAGCATTTT. The encoded protein is CVSSLGDGPQHF.

This clonotype was counted many times. At one end the junction does not follow the germline gene, possibly because of a read error. The chain couples TRBV5-1 to TRBJ2-7, with 11 bases matching TRBD1. In germline, CDR1 is SGHRS, CDR2 YFSETQ. The CDR3 spans 14 residues. The CDR3 is CASSWGQGAYEQYF. For the CDR3, the DNA is TGTGCCAGCAGCTGGGGACAGGGGGCCTACGAGCAGTACTTC.

This clonotype has ten or more counts. The V call is TRBV7-8, the J call TRBJ1-5; tentatively, D is TRBD1 (5 bases). Germline assignment: CDR1 SGHVS and CDR2 FQNEAQ. V dropped 1 base and J dropped 3 bases, with 10 bases sitting between them. The CDR3 length is 15 residues. The CDR3 DNA follows: TGTGCCAGCAGCTTAGGGGGCCTACTCAATCAGCCCCAGCATTTT. As protein: CASSLGGLLNQPQHF.

The chain is built from TRBV27 and TRBJ2-5, with D uncertain. Looked up from germline, CDR1 is MNHEY and CDR2 is SMNVEV (reference sequence). The length of the CDR3 is 14 residues. V lost 5 bases and J 2 bases, leaving 12 bases between the germline ends. CDR3 coding DNA: TGTGCCAGCAGTAAACGACCCGTACAAGAGACCCAGTACTTC. Amino acid sequence: CASSKRPVQETQYF.

In regard to this clonotype: A much larger clone differs from this one at a single base, so this may be a read error. For the CDR3, the DNA is TGTGCCACCAGCTCCACTAGCGGGAGCACAGATACGCAGTATTTT. Amino acids: CATSSTSGSTDTQYF. This chain links TRBV11-2 with TRBJ2-3; TRBD2 aligns across 9 bases. Per germline, CDR1 SGHAT and CDR2 FQNNGV. The CDR3 loop spans 15 amino acids. Filled out from reference TRBV11-2 and TRBJ2-3, the complete variable domain reads EAGVAQSPRYKIIEKRQSVAFWCNPISGHATLYWYQQILGQGPKLLIQFQNNGVVDDSQLPKDRFSAERLKGVDSTLKIQPAKLEDSAVYLCATSSTSGSTDTQYFGPGTRLTVL.